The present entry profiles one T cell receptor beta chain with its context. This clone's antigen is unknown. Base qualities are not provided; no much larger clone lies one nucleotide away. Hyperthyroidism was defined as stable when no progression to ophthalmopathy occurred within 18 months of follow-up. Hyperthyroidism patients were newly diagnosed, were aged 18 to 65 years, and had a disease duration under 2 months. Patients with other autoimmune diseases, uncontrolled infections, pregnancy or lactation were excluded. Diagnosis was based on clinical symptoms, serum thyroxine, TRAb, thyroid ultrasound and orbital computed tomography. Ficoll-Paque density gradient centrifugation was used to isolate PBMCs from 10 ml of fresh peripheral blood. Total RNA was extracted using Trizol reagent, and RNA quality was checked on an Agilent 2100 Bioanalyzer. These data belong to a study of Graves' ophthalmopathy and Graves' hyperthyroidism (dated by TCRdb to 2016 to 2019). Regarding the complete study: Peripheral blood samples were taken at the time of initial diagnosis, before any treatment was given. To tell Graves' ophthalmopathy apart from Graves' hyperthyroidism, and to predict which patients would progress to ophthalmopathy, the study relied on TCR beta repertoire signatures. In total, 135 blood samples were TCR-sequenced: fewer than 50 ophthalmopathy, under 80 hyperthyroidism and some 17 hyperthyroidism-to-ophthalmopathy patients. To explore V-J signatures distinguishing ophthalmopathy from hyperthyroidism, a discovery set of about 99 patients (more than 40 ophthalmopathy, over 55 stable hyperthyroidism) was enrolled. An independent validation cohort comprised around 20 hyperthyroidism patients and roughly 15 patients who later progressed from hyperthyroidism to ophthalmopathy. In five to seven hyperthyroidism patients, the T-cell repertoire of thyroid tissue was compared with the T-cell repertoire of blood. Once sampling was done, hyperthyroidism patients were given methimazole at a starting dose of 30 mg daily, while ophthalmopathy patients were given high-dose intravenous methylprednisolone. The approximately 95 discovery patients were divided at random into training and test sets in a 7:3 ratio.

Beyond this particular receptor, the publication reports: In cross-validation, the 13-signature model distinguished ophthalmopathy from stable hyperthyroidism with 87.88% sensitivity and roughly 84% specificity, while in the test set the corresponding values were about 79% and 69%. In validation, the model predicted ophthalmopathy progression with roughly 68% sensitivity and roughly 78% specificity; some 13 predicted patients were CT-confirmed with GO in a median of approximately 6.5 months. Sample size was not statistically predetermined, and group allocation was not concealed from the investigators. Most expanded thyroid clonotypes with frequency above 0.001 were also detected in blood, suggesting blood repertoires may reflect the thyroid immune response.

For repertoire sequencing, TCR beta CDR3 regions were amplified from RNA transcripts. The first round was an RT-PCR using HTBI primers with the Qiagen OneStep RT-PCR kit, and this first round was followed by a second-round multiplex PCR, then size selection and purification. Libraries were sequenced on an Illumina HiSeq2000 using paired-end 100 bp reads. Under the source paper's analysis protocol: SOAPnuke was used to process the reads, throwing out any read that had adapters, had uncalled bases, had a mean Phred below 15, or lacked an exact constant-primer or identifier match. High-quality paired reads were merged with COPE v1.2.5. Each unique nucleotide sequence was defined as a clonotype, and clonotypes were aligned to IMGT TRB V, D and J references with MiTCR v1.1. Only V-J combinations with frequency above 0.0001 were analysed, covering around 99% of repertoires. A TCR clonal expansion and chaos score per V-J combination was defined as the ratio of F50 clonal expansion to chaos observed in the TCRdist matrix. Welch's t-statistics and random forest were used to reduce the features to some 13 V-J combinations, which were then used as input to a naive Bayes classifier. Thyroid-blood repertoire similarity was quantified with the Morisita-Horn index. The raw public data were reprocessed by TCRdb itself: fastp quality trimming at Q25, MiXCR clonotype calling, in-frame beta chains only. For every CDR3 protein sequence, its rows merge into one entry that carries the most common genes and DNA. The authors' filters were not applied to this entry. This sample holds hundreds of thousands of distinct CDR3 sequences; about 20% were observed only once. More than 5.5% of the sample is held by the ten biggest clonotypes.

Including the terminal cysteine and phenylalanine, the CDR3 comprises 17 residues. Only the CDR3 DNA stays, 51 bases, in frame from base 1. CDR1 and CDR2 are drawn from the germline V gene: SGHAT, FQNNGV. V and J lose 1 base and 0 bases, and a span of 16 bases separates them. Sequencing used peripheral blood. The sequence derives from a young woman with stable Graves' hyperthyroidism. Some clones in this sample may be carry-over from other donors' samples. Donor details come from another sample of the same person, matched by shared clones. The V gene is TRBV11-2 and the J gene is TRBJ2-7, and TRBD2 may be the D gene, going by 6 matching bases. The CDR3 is CASSLVWRAGSSYEQYF. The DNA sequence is TGTGCCAGCAGCTTAGTATGGAGGGCAGGGAGCTCCTACGAGCAGTACTTC.